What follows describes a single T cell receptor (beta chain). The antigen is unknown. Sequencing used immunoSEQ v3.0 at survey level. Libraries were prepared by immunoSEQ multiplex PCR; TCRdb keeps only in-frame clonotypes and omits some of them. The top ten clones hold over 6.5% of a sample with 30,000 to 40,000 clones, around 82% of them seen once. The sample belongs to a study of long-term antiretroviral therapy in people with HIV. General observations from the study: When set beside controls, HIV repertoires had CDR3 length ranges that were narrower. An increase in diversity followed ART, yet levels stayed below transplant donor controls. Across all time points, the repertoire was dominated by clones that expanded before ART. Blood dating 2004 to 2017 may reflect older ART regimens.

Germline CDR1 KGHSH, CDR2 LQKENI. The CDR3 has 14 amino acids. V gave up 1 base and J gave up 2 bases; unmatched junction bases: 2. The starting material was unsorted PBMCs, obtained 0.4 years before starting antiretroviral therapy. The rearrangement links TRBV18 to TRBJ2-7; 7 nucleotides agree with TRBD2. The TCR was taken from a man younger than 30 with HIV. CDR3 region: CASSPHAGAYEQYF. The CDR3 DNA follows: TGTGCCAGCTCACCACATGCGGGGGCCTACGAGCAGTACTTC.